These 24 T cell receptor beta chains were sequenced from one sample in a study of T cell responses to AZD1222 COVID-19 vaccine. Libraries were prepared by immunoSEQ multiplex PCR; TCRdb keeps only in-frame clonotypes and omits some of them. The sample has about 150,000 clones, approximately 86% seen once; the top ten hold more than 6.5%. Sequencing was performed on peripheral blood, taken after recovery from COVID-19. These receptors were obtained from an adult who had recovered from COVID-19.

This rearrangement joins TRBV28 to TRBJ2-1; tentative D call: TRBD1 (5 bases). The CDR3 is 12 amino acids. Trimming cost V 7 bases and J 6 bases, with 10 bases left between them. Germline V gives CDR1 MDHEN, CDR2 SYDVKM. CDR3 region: CASTRVLNEQFF. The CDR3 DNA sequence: TGTGCCAGCACCAGGGTCCTCAATGAGCAGTTCTTC.

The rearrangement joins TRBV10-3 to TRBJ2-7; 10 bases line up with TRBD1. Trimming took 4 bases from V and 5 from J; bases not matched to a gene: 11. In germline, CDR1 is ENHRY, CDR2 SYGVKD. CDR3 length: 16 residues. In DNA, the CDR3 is TGTGCCATCAGTGGATATACCGGGACAGGGGTCCACGAGCAGTACTTC. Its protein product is CAISGYTGTGVHEQYF.

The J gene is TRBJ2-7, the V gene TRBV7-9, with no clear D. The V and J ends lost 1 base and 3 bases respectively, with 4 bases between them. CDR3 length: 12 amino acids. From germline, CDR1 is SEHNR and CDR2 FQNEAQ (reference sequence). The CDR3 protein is CASSLDHYEQYF. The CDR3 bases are TGTGCCAGCAGCTTAGACCACTACGAGCAGTACTTC. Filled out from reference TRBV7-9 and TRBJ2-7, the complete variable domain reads DTGVSQNPRHKITKRGQNVTFRCDPISEHNRLYWYRQTLGQGPEFLTYFQNEAQLEKSRLLSDRFSAERPKGSFSTLEIQRTEQGDSAMYLCASSLDHYEQYFGPGTRLTVT.

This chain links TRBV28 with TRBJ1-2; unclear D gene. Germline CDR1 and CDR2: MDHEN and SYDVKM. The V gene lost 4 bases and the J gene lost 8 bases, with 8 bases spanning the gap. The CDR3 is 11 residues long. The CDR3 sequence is CASSWTGGYTF. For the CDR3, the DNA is TGTGCCAGCAGTTGGACGGGGGGCTACACCTTC.

The CDR3, as DNA: TGTGCCAGCAGCCAGTCCGGGTTAACCTCCTATAATTCACCCCTCCACTTT. Its protein product is CASSQSGLTSYNSPLHF. The chain uses TRBV14 and TRBJ1-6; no clear D gene. Germline CDR1 is SGHDN and CDR2 is FVKESK. This CDR3 is 17 amino acids long. Trimming shortened V by 3 bases and J by 0 bases, and 12 bases separated the two germline ends.

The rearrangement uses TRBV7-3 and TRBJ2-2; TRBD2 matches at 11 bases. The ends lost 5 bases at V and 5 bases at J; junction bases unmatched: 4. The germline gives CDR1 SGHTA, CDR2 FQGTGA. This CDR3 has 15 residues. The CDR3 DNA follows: TGTGCCAGCAGCCCAACTAGCGGGGGAACCGGGGAGCTGTTTTTT. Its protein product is CASSPTSGGTGELFF.

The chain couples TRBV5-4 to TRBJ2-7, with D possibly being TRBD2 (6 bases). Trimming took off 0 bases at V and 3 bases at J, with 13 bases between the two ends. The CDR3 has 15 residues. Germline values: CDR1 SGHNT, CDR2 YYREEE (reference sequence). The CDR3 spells CASSLVSGEVYEQYF. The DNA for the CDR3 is TGTGCCAGCAGCTTGGTTAGCGGAGAAGTCTACGAGCAGTACTTC.

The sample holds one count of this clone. The CDR3 protein is CAIKPGLAGEEQFF. Written as DNA, the CDR3 is TGTGCCATCAAACCGGGACTAGCGGGAGAGGAGCAGTTCTTC. V and J are TRBV10-3 and TRBJ2-1; the match to TRBD2 covers 14 bases. Germline CDR1 ENHRY, CDR2 SYGVKD. The CDR3 is 14 residues long. Losses at the gene ends were 7 bases for V and 10 bases for J; bases not matched to a gene: 6.

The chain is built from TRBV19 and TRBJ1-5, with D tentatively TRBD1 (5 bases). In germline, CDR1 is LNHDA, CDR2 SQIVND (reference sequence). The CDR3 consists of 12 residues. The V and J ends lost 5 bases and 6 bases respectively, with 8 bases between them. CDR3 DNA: TGTGCCAGTAGTTTAGGGGTTCAGCCCCAGCATTTT. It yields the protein CASSLGVQPQHF.

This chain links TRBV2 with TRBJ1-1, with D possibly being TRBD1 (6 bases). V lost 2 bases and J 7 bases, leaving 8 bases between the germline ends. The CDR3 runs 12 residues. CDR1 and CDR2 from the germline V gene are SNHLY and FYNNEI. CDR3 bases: TGTGCCAGCAGTGAACCAGGGGTTGAAGCTTTCTTT. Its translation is CASSEPGVEAFF. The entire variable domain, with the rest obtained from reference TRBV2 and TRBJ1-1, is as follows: EPEVTQTPSHQVTQMGQEVILRCVPISNHLYFYWYRQILGQKVEFLVSFYNNEISEKSEIFDDQFSVERPDGSNFTLKIRSTKLEDSAMYFCASSEPGVEAFFGQGTRLTVV.

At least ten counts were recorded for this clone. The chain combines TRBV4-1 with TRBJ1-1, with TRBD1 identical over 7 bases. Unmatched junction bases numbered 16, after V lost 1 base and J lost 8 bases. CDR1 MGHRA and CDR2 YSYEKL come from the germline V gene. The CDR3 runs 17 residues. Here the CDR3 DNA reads TGCGCCAGCAGCCAAGTGACAGGGAAGGGCTGGCAAGGAGAAGCTTTCTTT. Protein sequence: CASSQVTGKGWQGEAFF.

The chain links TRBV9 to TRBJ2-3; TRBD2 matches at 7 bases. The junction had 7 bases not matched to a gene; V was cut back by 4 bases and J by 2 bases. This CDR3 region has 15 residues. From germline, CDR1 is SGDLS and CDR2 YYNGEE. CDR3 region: CASSFGLGFTDTQYF. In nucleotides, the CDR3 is TGTGCCAGCAGCTTCGGACTAGGGTTCACAGATACGCAGTATTTT.

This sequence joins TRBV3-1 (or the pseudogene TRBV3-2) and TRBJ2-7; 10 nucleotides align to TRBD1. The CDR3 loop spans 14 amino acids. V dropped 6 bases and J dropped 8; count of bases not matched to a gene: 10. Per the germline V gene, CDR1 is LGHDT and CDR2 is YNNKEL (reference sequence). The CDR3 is CASSQDRGTFKQYF. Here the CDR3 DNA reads TGTGCCAGCAGTCAGGACAGGGGGACTTTCAAGCAGTACTTC.

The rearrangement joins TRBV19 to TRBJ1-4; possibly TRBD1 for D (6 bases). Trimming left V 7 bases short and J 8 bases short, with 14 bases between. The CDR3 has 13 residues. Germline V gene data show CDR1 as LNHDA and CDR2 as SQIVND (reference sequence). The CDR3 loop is CASMQGQAEKLFF. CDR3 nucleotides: TGTGCCAGTATGCAGGGGCAGGCGGAAAAACTGTTTTTT.

The CDR3 region has the DNA TGTGCCAGCAACGAGGGGGCTCAAGGTCAGCCCCAGCATTTT. Its protein product is CASNEGAQGQPQHF. The rearrangement joins TRBV2 to TRBJ1-5; 7 bases fit TRBD1. The trim removed 7 bases at V and 6 bases at J, leaving 9 bases unmatched. CDR3 length: 14 amino acids. The germline CDR1 and CDR2 sequences are SNHLY and FYNNEI.

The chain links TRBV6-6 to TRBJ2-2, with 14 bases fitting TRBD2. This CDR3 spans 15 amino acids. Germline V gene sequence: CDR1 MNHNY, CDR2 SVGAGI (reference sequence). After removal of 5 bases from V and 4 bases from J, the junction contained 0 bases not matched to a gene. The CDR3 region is CASSGTSGGTGELFF. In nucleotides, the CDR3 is TGTGCCAGCAGTGGGACTAGCGGGGGCACCGGGGAGCTGTTTTTT.

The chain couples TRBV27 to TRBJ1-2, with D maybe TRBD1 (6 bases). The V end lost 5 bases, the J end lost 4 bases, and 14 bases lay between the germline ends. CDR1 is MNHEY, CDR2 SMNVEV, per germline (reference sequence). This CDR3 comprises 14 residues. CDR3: CASSTGKGFYGYTF. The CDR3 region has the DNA TGTGCCAGCAGTACAGGGAAAGGCTTCTATGGCTACACCTTC.

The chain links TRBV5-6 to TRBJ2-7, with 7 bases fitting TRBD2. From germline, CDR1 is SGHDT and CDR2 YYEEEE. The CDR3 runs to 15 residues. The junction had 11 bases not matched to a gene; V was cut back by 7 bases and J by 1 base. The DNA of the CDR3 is TGTGCCAGCCAACCTACGGGGGGACGTTCCTACGAGCAGTACTTC. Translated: CASQPTGGRSYEQYF.

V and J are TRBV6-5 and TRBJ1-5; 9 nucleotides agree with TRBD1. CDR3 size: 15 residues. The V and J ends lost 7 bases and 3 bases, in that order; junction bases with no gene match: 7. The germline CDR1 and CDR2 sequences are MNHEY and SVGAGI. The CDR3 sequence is CASMDGTGNNQPQHF. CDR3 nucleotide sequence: TGTGCCAGCATGGACGGGACAGGGAACAATCAGCCCCAGCATTTT.

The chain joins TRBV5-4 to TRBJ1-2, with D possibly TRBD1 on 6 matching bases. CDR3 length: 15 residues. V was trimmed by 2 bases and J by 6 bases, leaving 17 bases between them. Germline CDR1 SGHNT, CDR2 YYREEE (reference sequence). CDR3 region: CASSLPEQGVHGYTF. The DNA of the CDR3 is TGTGCCAGCAGCTTACCTGAACAGGGTGTGCATGGCTACACCTTC.

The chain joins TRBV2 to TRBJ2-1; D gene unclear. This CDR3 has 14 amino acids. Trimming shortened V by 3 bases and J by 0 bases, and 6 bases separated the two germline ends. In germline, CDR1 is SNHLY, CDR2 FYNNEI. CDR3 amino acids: CASSDWGSYNEQFF. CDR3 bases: TGTGCCAGCAGTGATTGGGGCTCCTACAATGAGCAGTTCTTC.

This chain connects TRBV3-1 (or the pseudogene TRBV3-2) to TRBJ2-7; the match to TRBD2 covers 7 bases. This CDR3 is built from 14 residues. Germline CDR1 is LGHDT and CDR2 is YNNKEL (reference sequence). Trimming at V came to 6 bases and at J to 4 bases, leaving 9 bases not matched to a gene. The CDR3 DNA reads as TGTGCCAGCAGTCTCGCGGGGGATCAATACGAGCAGTACTTC. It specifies CASSLAGDQYEQYF.

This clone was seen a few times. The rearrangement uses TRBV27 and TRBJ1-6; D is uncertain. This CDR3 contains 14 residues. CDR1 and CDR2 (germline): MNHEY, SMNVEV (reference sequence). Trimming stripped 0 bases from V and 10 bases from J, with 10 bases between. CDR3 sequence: CASSLSLRGSPLHF. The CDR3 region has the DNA TGTGCCAGCAGTTTATCCCTCCGCGGATCACCCCTCCACTTT.

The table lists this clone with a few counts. The CDR3 DNA is TGTGCCAGCAGTGGGGGGGCGGCGAATGAAAAACTGTTTTTT. Protein product: CASSGGAANEKLFF. This chain uses TRBV2 with TRBJ1-4, with a possible D match to TRBD1 (6 bases). This CDR3 is 14 amino acids long. CDR1 and CDR2 (germline): SNHLY, FYNNEI. Trimming removed 4 bases at V and 5 bases at J, with 11 bases between.